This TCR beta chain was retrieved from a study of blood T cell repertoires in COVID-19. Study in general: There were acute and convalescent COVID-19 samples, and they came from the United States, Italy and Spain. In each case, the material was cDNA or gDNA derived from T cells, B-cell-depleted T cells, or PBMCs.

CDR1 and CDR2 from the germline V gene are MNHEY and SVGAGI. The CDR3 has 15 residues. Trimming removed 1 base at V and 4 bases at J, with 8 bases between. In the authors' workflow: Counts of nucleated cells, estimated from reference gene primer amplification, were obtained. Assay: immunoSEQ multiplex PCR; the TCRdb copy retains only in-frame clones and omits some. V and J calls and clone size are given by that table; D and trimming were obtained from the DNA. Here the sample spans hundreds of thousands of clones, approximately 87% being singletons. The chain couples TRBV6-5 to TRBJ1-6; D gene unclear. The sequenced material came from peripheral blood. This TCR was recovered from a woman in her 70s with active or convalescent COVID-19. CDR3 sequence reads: CASSYLALYNSPLHF. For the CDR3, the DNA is TGTGCCAGCAGTTACTTGGCCTTATATAATTCACCCCTCCACTTT.